This T cell receptor (beta chain) is from a study of T cell responses to AZD1222 COVID-19 vaccine. Study-wide results and limits: Clonal diversity may have been underestimated in mostly white British donors.

The CDR3 runs to 13 residues. Trimming took off 2 bases at V and 5 bases at J, with 9 bases between the two ends. Germline CDR1 reads GTSNPN; CDR2 reads SVGIG (reference sequence). Comments on this clone: Antigen specificity is unknown.

Profiled with immunoSEQ multiplex PCR; TCRdb holds only in-frame clones, not every one. Of 50,000 to 65,000 clones listed, 70% to 90% are singletons. The chain carries TRBV30 and TRBJ2-2; D is ambiguous. The material sequenced was peripheral blood, taken on day 0 of AZD1222 vaccination. This TCR was recovered from an adult in good health. The chain's CDR3 is CAWSFRETGELFF. In DNA, the CDR3 is TGTGCCTGGAGTTTCCGCGAAACCGGGGAGCTGTTTTTT.